The T cell receptor (beta chain) under discussion was sequenced for a study of blood T cell repertoires in COVID-19 (TCRdb year 2020). Regarding the research as a whole: Samples from collaborators originated in the United States, Italy and Spain and spanned both the acute and convalescent phases of COVID-19. Samples were obtained from the ongoing ImmuneRACE study (first 160 participants) and from approximately 1,200 subjects provided by 6 global collaborators. The material from the prospective study consisted of cDNA or gDNA derived from T cells, B-cell-depleted T cells, or PBMCs. Sample metadata almost always included a de-identified subject ID, COVID-19 status, age in years and sex. The dataset comprised deeply sampled blood TCRbeta repertoires from subjects exposed to, actively infected with, or recovered from COVID-19. The repertoires were released in a freely available public database intended as a resource for research on the immune response to SARS-CoV-2. Where HLA class I and class II types were available, the types were taken from metadata supplied by the sample provider, not from assay-based typing. Here is what the overall study found, with its caveats: The amount of clinical and demographic metadata varied by source and participant and was provided uncurated.

Trimming costs V 5 bases and J 5 bases, and their ends lie 16 bases apart. CDR1 and CDR2, looked up from the germline V gene, are SGHTA and FQGTGA. The CDR3, cysteine through phenylalanine, is 15 amino acids long. The DNA shown is the 45-base CDR3, in frame from base 1. Note on this clone: The antigen this receptor binds is unknown. Nothing much larger sits one base from this clone, and base qualities are not available.

Samples from volunteer blood donors who had recovered from COVID-19 were contributed by a second Seattle source. The collaborating institutions used their own protocols to collect whole blood in K2EDTA tubes. For TCRbeta analysis, collaborators shipped samples as frozen whole blood, isolated PBMCs, or DNA extracted from either of those sample types. TCRbeta CDR3 regions were amplified from genomic DNA by means of the immunoSEQ Assay, a bias-controlled multiplex PCR. In the original analysis: The number of nucleated cells in each sample was estimated from the amplification of reference gene primers within the assay. Sequence reads were collapsed and filtered to measure the absolute abundance of every unique TCRbeta CDR3 rearrangement. For each sample, productive Simpson clonality was calculated as the square root of Simpson's diversity index across productive rearrangements. Not all clones reach the TCRdb copy of this immuneACCESS table, which keeps in-frame sequences only. Checked studies attribute under half of the gap to unresolved V genes and leave the rest unexplained. D and trimming come from the DNA, and the V and J calls and clone size come from that table. The sample table holds about 160,000 clones, of which 84% were seen once. The ten largest clones represent roughly 7.7% of the sample.

The sequence links TRBV7-3 to TRBJ1-5; the D gene cannot be resolved reliably. Sequencing input: peripheral blood. The origin of this receptor is a man in his forties or fifties who had recovered from COVID-19. The sequenced DNA: TGTGCCAGCAGCCCCCCGGACTCATTCCATCAGCCCCAGCATTTT. Its protein product is CASSPPDSFHQPQHF. With the portions outside the CDR3 filled from the reference TRBV7-3 and TRBJ1-5 genes, the complete variable region becomes GAGVSQTPSNKVTEKGKYVELRCDPISGHTALYWYRQSLGQGPEFLIYFQGTGAADDSGLPNDRFFAVRPEGSVSTLKIQRTERGDSAVYLCASSPPDSFHQPQHFGDGTRLSIL.